This record covers a single TCR beta chain. This sample stems from a study of cytomegalovirus exposure and HLA in healthy donors. Amplification used 60 Vbeta primers and 13 Jbeta primers. Assay: immunoSEQ multiplex PCR; the TCRdb copy retains only in-frame clones and omits some. The table has about 110,000 clones, about 78% seen once. Trimming stripped 6 bases from V and 4 bases from J, with 13 bases between. There are 13 residues in the CDR3. The germline gives CDR1 MNHEY, CDR2 SVGAGI. This sequence was found in a woman between 40 and 55 years old in good health and CMV-seropositive. The chain couples TRBV6-5 to TRBJ2-7; D gene uncertain. Specimen: PBMCs. CDR3 nucleotide sequence: TGTGCCAGCAGCCCGCCGGGTGGGTACGAGCAGTACTTC. Translation gives CASSPPGGYEQYF.